The 27 T cell receptor beta chains below were found in one sample sequenced in a study of blood T cell repertoires in COVID-19. The method was immunoSEQ multiplex PCR; TCRdb's version includes in-frame clones alone and lacks a portion of them. The sample contains about 130,000 clones, around 89% of which appear only once. The sample was peripheral blood. These receptors all stem from a man aged 55-75 years with COVID-19, enrolled during active disease.

This rearrangement joins TRBV30 to TRBJ2-3; TRBD2 matches 11 bases. Germline assignment: CDR1 GTSNPN and CDR2 SVGIG (reference sequence). V lost 1 base and J lost 9; bases outside the gene matches: 3. This CDR3 is 13 amino acids long. As DNA, the CDR3 is TGTGCCTGGAGTGGACTAGCGGGGCTCACGCAGTATTTT. The encoded protein is CAWSGLAGLTQYF. Using reference TRBV30 and TRBJ2-3 for the parts outside the CDR3, the full variable domain is SQTIHQWPATLVQPVGSPLSLECTVEGTSNPNLYWYRQAAGRGLQLLFYSVGIGQISSEVPQNLSASRPQDRQFILSSKKLLLSDSGFYLCAWSGLAGLTQYFGPGTRLTVL.

The chain employs TRBV4-2 and TRBJ1-1; D perhaps matches TRBD1 (5 bases). This CDR3 comprises 15 residues. With 4 bases removed from V and 4 bases from J, the gap between germline ends came to 16 bases. Germline V gene sequence: CDR1 LGHNA, CDR2 YNFKEQ. The CDR3 loop reads CASSRGGGDGTEAFF. Here the CDR3 DNA reads TGTGCCAGCAGCCGTGGGGGAGGGGATGGCACTGAAGCTTTCTTT.

The V and J genes are TRBV2 and TRBJ2-5; D gene unclear. Germline assignment: CDR1 SNHLY and CDR2 FYNNEI. CDR3 length equals 13 residues. With 1 base removed from V and 2 bases from J, the gap between germline ends came to 5 bases. The CDR3 coding sequence is TGTGCCAGCAGTGAAGGCAGACAAGAGACCCAGTACTTC. This gives the protein CASSEGRQETQYF.

V gene TRBV7-6 combines with J gene TRBJ1-2, with D possibly matching TRBD1 (6 bases). Trimming stripped 5 bases from V and 7 bases from J, with 23 bases between. The CDR3 totals 16 residues. The germline V gene has CDR1 SGHVS and CDR2 FNYEAQ. For the CDR3, the DNA is TGTGCCAGCAGCCCAAGGCGTGTACAGGGAGCCGGTGGCTACACCTTC. Protein product: CASSPRRVQGAGGYTF. The full variable domain, its missing parts supplied by reference TRBV7-6 and TRBJ1-2, is GAGVSQSPRYKVTKRGQDVALRCDPISGHVSLYWYRQALGQGPEFLTYFNYEAQQDKSGLPNDRFSAERPEGSISTLTIQRTEQRDSAMYRCASSPRRVQGAGGYTFGSGTRLTVV.

This sequence joins TRBV4-2 and TRBJ1-1; D is possibly TRBD1 (6 bases). The CDR3 runs 16 residues. Germline CDR1 LGHNA, CDR2 YNFKEQ. The germline V and J ends were trimmed by 0 bases and 2 bases, with 13 bases remaining between them. CDR3 sequence: CASSQDPGGGNTEAFF. The CDR3 bases are TGTGCCAGCAGCCAAGATCCGGGTGGGGGCAACACTGAAGCTTTCTTT.

This rearrangement joins TRBV19 to TRBJ2-2; TRBD1 matches 9 bases. Germline CDR1 and CDR2: LNHDA and SQIVND (reference sequence). The ends lost 3 bases at V and 7 bases at J; junction bases unmatched: 3. The CDR3 spans 14 residues. CDR3 amino acids: CASSMRDRVGELFF. In DNA form, the CDR3 reads TGTGCCAGTAGTATGAGGGACAGGGTCGGGGAGCTGTTTTTT.

The chain has TRBV7-2 and TRBJ2-1; D is undetermined. Germline V lookup: CDR1 SGHTA, CDR2 FQGNSA. This CDR3 is built from 14 residues. V lost 0 bases and J lost 5, with 8 bases in between. DNA of the CDR3: TGTGCCAGCAGCTTAGCAATCAGTAACAATGAGCAGTTCTTC. Translation: CASSLAISNNEQFF.

The chain has TRBV5-4 and TRBJ1-1, with a tentative D call TRBD1 (6 bases). The CDR3 runs 12 residues. CDR1 and CDR2 from the germline V gene are SGHNT and YYREEE (reference sequence). Deletions cut 3 bases from V and 8 bases from J, with 11 bases between. CDR3 nucleotide sequence: TGTGCCAGCAGCTCCAGGGGCCCCGAAGCTTTCTTT. It encodes CASSSRGPEAFF.

To note about this clone: One end of the junction does not line up with germline, which may come from a read error. The chain combines TRBV30 with TRBJ1-2; D is perhaps TRBD1 (5 bases). CDR1 and CDR2 from the germline V gene are GTSNPN and SVGIG (reference sequence). The CDR3 sequence is 13 residues long. CDR3 residues: CAWSGEGREYGRF. In DNA, the CDR3 is TGTGCCTGGAGTGGGGAGGGGCGGGAGTATGGTCGTTTC.

This chain joins TRBV6-5 and TRBJ2-7; TRBD1 might be the D (5 bases). V lost 6 bases and J 5 bases, leaving 20 bases between the germline ends. The CDR3 covers 15 residues. Germline lookup yields CDR1 MNHEY and CDR2 SVGAGI. CDR3 coding DNA: TGTGCCAGCAGGGCCTTGACAGCGAGAGGCCACGAGCAGTACTTC. It translates to CASRALTARGHEQYF.

This chain uses TRBV7-9 with TRBJ1-2; 9 nucleotides agree with TRBD1. Germline CDR1 and CDR2: SEHNR and FQNEAQ (reference sequence). This CDR3 spans 14 amino acids. V shed 5 bases and J 1 base; nucleotides not matched to a gene: 2. The CDR3 sequence: CASSHRGHNYGYTF. CDR3 nucleotide sequence: TGTGCCAGCAGCCACAGGGGGCATAACTATGGCTACACCTTC.

This clone was observed a handful of times. This chain uses TRBV2 with TRBJ2-7; 11 positions match TRBD2. This CDR3 is 15 amino acids long. Unmatched junction bases numbered 9, after V lost 8 bases and J lost 3 bases. Germline CDR1 and CDR2: SNHLY and FYNNEI. In DNA, the CDR3 is TGTGCCAGCGAGGACGGGACTAGCGGTTTCTACGAGCAGTACTTC. The encoded protein is CASEDGTSGFYEQYF.

The J gene is TRBJ2-1, the V gene TRBV5-1; 9 bases map to TRBD2. The CDR3 covers 16 residues. The ends lost 2 bases at V and 6 bases at J; junction bases unmatched: 9. CDR1 and CDR2 from the germline V gene are SGHRS and YFSETQ. The CDR3 sequence: CASSFDSGGAFNEQFF. CDR3 sequence (DNA): TGCGCCAGCAGCTTCGATAGCGGGGGCGCATTCAATGAGCAGTTCTTC.

J is TRBJ2-2 and V is TRBV5-1; D is possibly TRBD1 (9 bases). CDR1 is SGHRS, CDR2 YFSETQ, per germline. The CDR3 is 15 amino acids. V was clipped by 7 bases and J by 2 bases, with 15 bases between them. DNA of the CDR3: TGCGCCAGCCGGGAGGGACAGGGAAACACCGGGGAGCTGTTTTTT. Translation: CASREGQGNTGELFF. Complete variable domain (other parts from reference TRBV5-1 and TRBJ2-2): KAGVTQTPRYLIKTRGQQVTLSCSPISGHRSVSWYQQTPGQGLQFLFEYFSETQRNKGNFPGRFSGRQFSNSRSEMNVSTLELGDSALYLCASREGQGNTGELFFGEGSRLTVL.

V usage is TRBV5-1 and J usage is TRBJ1-1; D may be TRBD1 (6 bases). The germline gives CDR1 SGHRS, CDR2 YFSETQ. The V gene lost 0 bases and the J gene lost 0 bases, with 9 bases spanning the gap. The CDR3 length is 15 residues. The chain's CDR3 is CASSLGDNMNTEAFF. In DNA form, the CDR3 reads TGCGCCAGCAGCTTGGGGGACAACATGAACACTGAAGCTTTCTTT.

The rearrangement links TRBV6-4 to TRBJ2-2, with a weak D call TRBD1 (6 bases). The germline V and J ends were trimmed by 2 bases and 2 bases, with 12 bases remaining between them. CDR1 and CDR2 (germline): MRHNA, SNTAGT. The CDR3 spans 16 residues. CDR3 sequence: CASSDGQGKNTGELFF. CDR3 coding DNA: TGTGCCAGCAGTGACGGGCAGGGGAAAAACACCGGGGAGCTGTTTTTT.

The rearrangement links TRBV5-4 to TRBJ2-7, with 11 bases fitting TRBD1. The CDR3 runs to 16 residues. After removal of 4 bases from V and 4 bases from J, the junction contained 10 bases not matched to a gene. The V gene's germline CDR1 is SGHNT and CDR2 YYREEE (reference sequence). The chain's CDR3 is CASSHGGGQGEYEQYF. CDR3 DNA: TGTGCCAGCAGCCATGGGGGGGGACAGGGGGAGTACGAGCAGTACTTC.

CDR3: CAWSRGSYEQYF. Here the CDR3 DNA reads TGTGCCTGGAGTCGGGGCTCCTACGAGCAGTACTTC. The chain uses TRBV30 and TRBJ2-7; a possible D gene is TRBD2 (5 bases). V lost 2 bases and J lost 0, with 5 bases in between. The CDR3 contains 12 residues. CDR1 and CDR2 (germline): GTSNPN, SVGIG (reference sequence).

This clone is classed as medium-sized (0.01 to 0.1%). The rearrangement joins TRBV19 to TRBJ1-1, with TRBD1 as a possible D gene (6 bases). The CDR3 has 13 amino acids. CDR1 LNHDA and CDR2 SQIVND come from the germline V gene (reference sequence). V lost 5 bases, J lost 4 bases, and 11 bases lay in between. The DNA for the CDR3 is TGTGCCAGTAGTTCTACAGGGATCACTGAAGCTTTCTTT. Its translation is CASSSTGITEAFF.

CDR3 bases: TGTGCCAGTTGTCAGGTAGCCTACGAGCAGTACTTC. This translates into CASCQVAYEQYF. The genes are TRBV6-5 and TRBJ2-7, with no clear D. The V gene lost 9 bases and the J gene lost 2 bases, with 11 bases spanning the gap. Germline V gene sequence: CDR1 MNHEY, CDR2 SVGAGI. This CDR3 is built from 12 residues.

V gene TRBV28 combines with J gene TRBJ1-6; weak D call: TRBD1 (5 bases). Trimming removed 4 bases at V and 5 bases at J, with 15 bases between. In germline, CDR1 is MDHEN, CDR2 SYDVKM. This CDR3 region has 16 residues. This CDR3 reads CASSSTGWGDNSPLHF. The CDR3 DNA follows: TGTGCCAGCAGTTCCACCGGGTGGGGGGATAATTCACCCCTCCACTTT. Using reference TRBV28 and TRBJ1-6 for the parts outside the CDR3, the full variable domain is DVKVTQSSRYLVKRTGEKVFLECVQDMDHENMFWYRQDPGLGLRLIYFSYDVKMKEKGDIPEGYSVSREKKERFSLILESASTNQTSMYLCASSSTGWGDNSPLHFGNGTRLTVT.

This clone was recorded once. The chain joins TRBV18 to TRBJ1-5; 9 bases map to TRBD1. The junction had 4 bases not matched to a gene; V was cut back by 3 bases and J by 7 bases. The CDR3 contains 14 residues. From germline, CDR1 is KGHSH and CDR2 LQKENI. CDR3 DNA: TGTGCCAGCTCACCGGGACAGGGAGGGCAGCCCCAGCATTTT. The encoded protein is CASSPGQGGQPQHF.

The V and J genes are TRBV2 and TRBJ1-4; D call uncertain. The germline V gene encodes CDR1 SNHLY and CDR2 FYNNEI. V was pared by 0 bases and J by 8 bases, with 19 bases between. The CDR3 is made up of 17 amino acids. The CDR3 protein is CASSEALGRVMLEKLFF. The CDR3, as DNA: TGTGCCAGCAGTGAAGCGCTTGGGAGGGTCATGTTGGAAAAACTGTTTTTT.

This rearrangement joins TRBV5-6 to TRBJ1-4; D perhaps matches TRBD1 (5 bases). V dropped 4 bases and J dropped 7 bases, with 11 bases sitting between them. CDR1 and CDR2 from the germline V gene are SGHDT and YYEEEE. The length of the CDR3 is 13 residues. CDR3 bases: TGTGCCAGCAGCGCGGCGGGACGTGAAAAACTGTTTTTT. The encoded protein is CASSAAGREKLFF.

This sequence joins TRBV5-4 and TRBJ2-7; D is possibly TRBD2 (5 bases). Trimming removed 0 bases at V and 2 bases at J, with 9 bases between. The CDR3 covers 14 residues. Germline V CDR1 and CDR2: SGHNT, YYREEE (reference sequence). Written as DNA, the CDR3 is TGTGCCAGCAGCTTGGTCGGGGAACCCTACGAGCAGTACTTC. Translating gives CASSLVGEPYEQYF.

V is TRBV14 and J is TRBJ1-2, with D uncertain. Germline V gene lookup returns CDR1 SGHDN and CDR2 FVKESK. Trimming took off 1 base at V and 4 bases at J, with 10 bases between the two ends. The CDR3 sequence is 14 residues long. The CDR3 reads CASSQVGQFYGYTF. CDR3 nucleotides: TGTGCCAGCAGCCAAGTTGGGCAGTTCTATGGCTACACCTTC.

This clone was detected only once. The chain is built from TRBV6-6 and TRBJ1-4, with D unclear. V was trimmed by 0 bases and J by 0 bases, leaving 5 bases between them. Germline-derived CDR1 and CDR2 are MNHNY and SVGAGI (reference sequence). This CDR3 region has 15 residues. This CDR3 is CASSYSGTTNEKLFF. In DNA form, the CDR3 reads TGTGCCAGCAGTTACTCGGGCACAACTAATGAAAAACTGTTTTTT.